Detailed here is one T cell receptor beta chain. Its antigen is still unknown. CDR3 length equals 13 residues. Per germline, CDR1 SGHAT and CDR2 FQNNGV. Trimming stripped 5 bases from V and 2 bases from J, with 9 bases between. Assay used: immunoSEQ multiplex PCR; TCRdb lists only in-frame clones, some missing. Found here are roughly 130,000 clones, roughly 89% of them singletons; the top ten hold roughly 1%. The data originate from a study of T cell responses to AZD1222 COVID-19 vaccine. Study-level results: Two doses of AZD1222 preceded a rise in Spike-specific TCR breadth and depth.

This clonotype was sampled from an adult who received the AZD1222 COVID-19 vaccine. The material sequenced was peripheral blood, taken 28 days after the second AZD1222 dose. The genes are TRBV11-2 and TRBJ1-2; D gene ambiguous. CDR3 amino acids: CASSVGLNYGYTF. CDR3 DNA sequence: TGTGCCAGCAGCGTTGGACTAAACTATGGCTACACCTTC.